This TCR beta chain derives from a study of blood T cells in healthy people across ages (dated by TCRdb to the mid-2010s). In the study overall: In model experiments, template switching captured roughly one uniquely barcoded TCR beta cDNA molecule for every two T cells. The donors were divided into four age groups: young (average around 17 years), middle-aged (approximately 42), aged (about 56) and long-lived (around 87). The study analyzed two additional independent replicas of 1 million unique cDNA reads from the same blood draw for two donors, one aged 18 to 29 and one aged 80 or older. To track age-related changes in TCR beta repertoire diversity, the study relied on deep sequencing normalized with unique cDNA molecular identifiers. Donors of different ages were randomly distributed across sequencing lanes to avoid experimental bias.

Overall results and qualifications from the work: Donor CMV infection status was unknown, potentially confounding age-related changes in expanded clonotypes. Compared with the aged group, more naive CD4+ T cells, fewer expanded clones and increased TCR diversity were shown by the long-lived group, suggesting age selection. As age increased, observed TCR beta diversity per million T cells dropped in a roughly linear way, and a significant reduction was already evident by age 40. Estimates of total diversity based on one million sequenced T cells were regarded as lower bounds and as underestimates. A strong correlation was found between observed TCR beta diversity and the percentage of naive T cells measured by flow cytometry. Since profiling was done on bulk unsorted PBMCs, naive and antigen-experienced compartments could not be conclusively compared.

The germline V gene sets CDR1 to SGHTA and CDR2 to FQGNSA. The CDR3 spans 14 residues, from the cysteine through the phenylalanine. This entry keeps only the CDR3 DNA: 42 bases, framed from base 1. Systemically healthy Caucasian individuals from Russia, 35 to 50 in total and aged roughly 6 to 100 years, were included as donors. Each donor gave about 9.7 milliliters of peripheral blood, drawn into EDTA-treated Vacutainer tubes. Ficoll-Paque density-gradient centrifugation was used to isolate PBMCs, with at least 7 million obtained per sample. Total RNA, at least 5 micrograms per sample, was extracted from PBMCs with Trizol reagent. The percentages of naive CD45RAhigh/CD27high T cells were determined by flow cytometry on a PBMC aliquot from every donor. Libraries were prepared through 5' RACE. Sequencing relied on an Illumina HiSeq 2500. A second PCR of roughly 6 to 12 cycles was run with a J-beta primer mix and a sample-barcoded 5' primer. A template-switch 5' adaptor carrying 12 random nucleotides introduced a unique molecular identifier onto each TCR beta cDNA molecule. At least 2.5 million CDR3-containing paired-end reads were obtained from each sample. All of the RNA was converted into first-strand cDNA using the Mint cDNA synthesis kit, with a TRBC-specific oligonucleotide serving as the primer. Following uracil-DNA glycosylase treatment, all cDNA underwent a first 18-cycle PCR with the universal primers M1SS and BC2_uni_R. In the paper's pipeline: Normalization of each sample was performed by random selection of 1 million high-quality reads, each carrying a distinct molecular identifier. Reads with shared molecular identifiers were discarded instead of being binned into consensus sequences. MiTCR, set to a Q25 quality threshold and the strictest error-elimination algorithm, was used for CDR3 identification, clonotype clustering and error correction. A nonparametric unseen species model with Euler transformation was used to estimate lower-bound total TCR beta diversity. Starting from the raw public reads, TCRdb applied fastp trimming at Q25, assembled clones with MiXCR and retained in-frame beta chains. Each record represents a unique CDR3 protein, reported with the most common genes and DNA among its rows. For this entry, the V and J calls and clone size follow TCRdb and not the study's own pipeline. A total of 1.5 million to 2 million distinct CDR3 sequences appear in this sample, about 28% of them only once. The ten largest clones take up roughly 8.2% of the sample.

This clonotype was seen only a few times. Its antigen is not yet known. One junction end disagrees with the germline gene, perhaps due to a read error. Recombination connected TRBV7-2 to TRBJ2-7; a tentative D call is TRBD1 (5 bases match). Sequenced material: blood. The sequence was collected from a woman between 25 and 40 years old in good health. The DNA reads TGTGCCAGCAGCTTAGGCGACAGCTCCCACGAGCAGTACTTC. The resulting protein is CASSLGDSSHEQYF. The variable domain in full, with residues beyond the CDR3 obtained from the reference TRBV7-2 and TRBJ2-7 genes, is GAGVSQSPSNKVTEKGKDVELRCDPISGHTALYWYRQSLGQGLEFLIYFQGNSAPDKSGLPSDRFSAERTGGSVSTLTIQRTQQEDSAVYLCASSLGDSSHEQYFGPGTRLTVT.